The rows below give T cell receptor beta chains drawn from one sample of a study of CD8+ T cells in alopecia areata. Sequenced by immunoSEQ multiplex PCR; TCRdb stores in-frame clones only, minus some. The sample contains more than 90,000 clones, roughly three fifths of which appear only once. Here the sequenced sample was CD8+ T cells sorted from blood, taken at approximately week 55, from a patient treated with tofacitinib. The source of these receptors is a human donor with alopecia areata. Each CDR3 is given with its conserved first and last residue. A D gene is named only where the DNA matches it firmly. Not all rows give a size; the values are once, few, many and, for expanded clones, a class.

cdr3_aa	cdr3_nt	j_call	clone_size	d_call	v_call
CASSVSTDRVYNEQFF	TGTGCCAGCAGTGTCTCGACCGACAGGGTCTACAATGAGCAGTTCTTC	TRBJ2-1	few	TRBD1	TRBV6-4
CAWKLRGSGTEAFF	TGTGCCTGGAAGTTAAGGGGCTCGGGCACTGAAGCTTTCTTT	TRBJ1-1	-	-	TRBV30
CATQGSFTDTQYF	TGTGCCACCCAGGGCTCCTTCACAGATACGCAGTATTTT	TRBJ2-3	-	-	TRBV27
CASSPRTGENTEAFF	TGCGCCAGCAGCCCCAGGACAGGGGAGAACACTGAAGCTTTCTTT	TRBJ1-1	-	TRBD1	TRBV5-1
CASSLDPPAREQYF	TGTGCCAGCAGCTTAGATCCGCCGGCTCGTGAGCAGTACTTC	TRBJ2-7	-	-	TRBV7-2
CAWRIGTALAGTKREQFF	TGTGCCTGGAGAATAGGGACAGCCCTCGCGGGGACCAAACGGGAGCAGTTCTTC	TRBJ2-1	-	-	TRBV30
CASSLTGFSGNTIYF	TGTGCCAGCAGTTTAACTGGGTTCTCAGGAAACACCATATATTTT	TRBJ1-3	-	-	TRBV27
CASSLGLVRNVFSYNEQFF	TGTGCCAGCAGCTTAGGCTTAGTACGCAATGTATTCTCCTACAATGAGCAGTTCTTC	TRBJ2-1	many	-	TRBV7-9
CATSRARGINEQFF	TGTGCCACCAGCAGAGCGAGGGGTATCAATGAGCAGTTCTTC	TRBJ2-1	few	-	TRBV15
CASSMGYHEQFF	TGTGCCAGTAGTATGGGGTATCATGAGCAGTTCTTC	TRBJ2-1	-	-	TRBV19
CASRDRGGTEAFF	TGTGCCAGCAGGGACAGGGGTGGGACTGAAGCTTTCTTT	TRBJ1-1	-	TRBD1	TRBV14
CASSLAGKAFF	TGTGCCAGCAGCTTGGCAGGAAAAGCTTTCTTT	TRBJ1-1	few	-	TRBV5-6
CASSLVSMNTEAFF	TGTGCCAGCAGCTTAGTGAGTATGAACACTGAAGCTTTCTTT	TRBJ1-1	few	-	TRBV7-9
CASSRGQVNSPLHF	TGTGCCAGCAGTAGGGGACAAGTTAATTCACCCCTCCACTTT	TRBJ1-6	-	-	TRBV27
CASSSPGGSAEAFF	TGTGCCAGCAGCTCCCCGGGTGGGAGCGCTGAAGCTTTCTTT	TRBJ1-1	-	-	TRBV7-9
CASSWGASYEQYF	TGCGCCAGCAGCTGGGGAGCCTCCTACGAGCAGTACTTC	TRBJ2-7	once	-	TRBV5-1
CASSLTTGQPQHF	TGTGCCAGCAGTTTGACAACAGGGCAGCCCCAGCATTTT	TRBJ1-5	-	-	TRBV28
CASSETQLGGEKLFF	TGTGCCAGCAGTGAAACCCAGTTGGGTGGAGAAAAACTGTTTTTT	TRBJ1-4	-	-	TRBV6-1
CASSPVAGGPYNEQFF	TGTGCCAGCAGTCCTGTAGCGGGGGGGCCTTACAATGAGCAGTTCTTC	TRBJ2-1	-	TRBD2	TRBV27
CASRGRLAEKLFF	TGTGCCAGCAGAGGACGGTTGGCAGAAAAACTGTTTTTT	TRBJ1-4	-	-	TRBV6-6
CASSLDGPRLALWGEQYF	TGTGCCAGCAGCTTAGATGGGCCGAGGCTAGCTCTTTGGGGGGAGCAGTACTTC	TRBJ2-7	-	-	TRBV7-2
CASSDMGTGVRNQPQHF	TGTGCCAGCAGTGACATGGGGACAGGGGTTCGCAATCAGCCCCAGCATTTT	TRBJ1-5	-	TRBD1	TRBV6-1
CASSLTGGGHTEAFF	TGTGCCAGCAGCTTGACAGGGGGCGGCCACACTGAAGCTTTCTTT	TRBJ1-1	-	TRBD1	TRBV9
CASSELAVRTDTQYF	TGTGCCAGCAGTGAACTAGCGGTCCGCACAGATACGCAGTATTTT	TRBJ2-3	-	TRBD2	TRBV28
CASSHIRGVSSSYNEQFF	TGCGCCAGCAGTCATATCAGGGGGGTCTCTAGCTCCTACAATGAGCAGTTCTTC	TRBJ2-1	-	-	TRBV23-1
CSVGREGGEKLFF	TGCAGCGTGGGCCGTGAGGGAGGTGAAAAACTGTTTTTT	TRBJ1-4	few	-	TRBV29-1
CASTDGGGGEKLFF	TGTGCCAGCACCGACGGTGGGGGTGGTGAAAAACTGTTTTTT	TRBJ1-4	-	-	TRBV6-5
CSVDGNNYGYTF	TGCAGCGTCGACGGGAATAACTATGGCTACACCTTC	TRBJ1-2	-	-	TRBV29-1
CASSLQSSTDTQYF	TGTGCCAGCAGCTTACAGAGTAGCACAGATACGCAGTATTTT	TRBJ2-3	-	-	TRBV9
CSVERLGQETQYF	TGCAGCGTTGAGCGTCTGGGCCAAGAGACCCAGTACTTC	TRBJ2-5	-	-	TRBV29-1
CASSLGGHRAYEQYF	TGTGCCAGCAGCTTAGGGGGACATCGAGCGTACGAGCAGTACTTC	TRBJ2-7	few	-	TRBV13
CSVEGTGRVGYTF	TGCAGCGTTGAAGGGACAGGGAGGGTCGGCTACACCTTC	TRBJ1-2	-	TRBD1	TRBV29-1
CASSSRGTEFNSPLHF	TGTGCCAGCAGCTCCCGAGGGACAGAGTTTAATTCACCCCTCCACTTT	TRBJ1-6	-	TRBD1	TRBV7-9
CASSLRAEVADTQYF	TGTGCCAGCAGTTTGCGAGCCGAGGTTGCAGATACGCAGTATTTT	TRBJ2-3	few	-	TRBV27
CASSTGVTNTDTQYF	TGTGCCAGCAGCACGGGGGTGACGAACACAGATACGCAGTATTTT	TRBJ2-3	-	-	TRBV27
CASSPLSAANYGYTF	TGTGCCAGCTCACCCTTGTCTGCAGCTAACTATGGCTACACCTTC	TRBJ1-2	-	-	TRBV18
CASSNHGIGEGGTEAFF	TGTGCCAGCAGCAATCACGGGATAGGAGAGGGTGGGACTGAAGCTTTCTTT	TRBJ1-1	-	-	TRBV7-9
CASSVSGGAGEQFF	TGTGCCAGCAGTGTTAGCGGGGGGGCCGGTGAGCAGTTCTTC	TRBJ2-1	many	TRBD2	TRBV2
CASSRTNTEAFF	TGTGCCAGCAGCCGAACGAACACTGAAGCTTTCTTT	TRBJ1-1	-	-	TRBV13
CASSLWVINHRDTQYF	TGTGCCAGCAGCTTATGGGTGATAAATCACAGGGATACGCAGTATTTT	TRBJ2-3	-	-	TRBV13
CASSADRSYNSPLHF	TGTGCCAGCAGCGCGGACAGGTCCTATAATTCACCCCTCCACTTT	TRBJ1-6	-	TRBD1	TRBV9